This TCR beta chain was sequenced for a study of blood T cell repertoires in COVID-19 (dated by TCRdb to about 2020). In terms of the full investigation: The collaborator samples originated in the United States, Italy and Spain and spanned the acute and convalescent phases of COVID-19. The material from the prospective study consisted of cDNA or gDNA derived from T cells, B-cell-depleted T cells, or PBMCs. The dataset comprised deeply sampled blood TCRbeta repertoires from subjects exposed to, actively infected with, or recovered from COVID-19. The repertoires were made available in a free public database intended to serve as a resource for research on the immune response to SARS-CoV-2. The samples were drawn from the first 160 participants of the ongoing ImmuneRACE study and from over a thousand subjects provided by 6 global collaborators. Sample metadata almost always included a de-identified subject ID, COVID-19 status, age in years and sex. HLA class I and class II types, where available, came from metadata supplied by the sample provider rather than from assay-based typing. Overall study outcomes, separate from this receptor: Clinical and demographic metadata were provided uncurated, with the amount varying by source and participant.

Here V drops 5 bases and J drops 1 base, and the junction holds 4 bases not matched to any gene. From its cysteine to its phenylalanine, the CDR3 spans 14 amino acids. Only the CDR3 region is kept as DNA, spanning 42 bases read in frame from base 1. As encoded in the germline V gene, CDR1 is LGHNA while CDR2 is YNFKEQ. Participants in the prospective study were aged roughly 18 to 90 years, lived in under 30 United States geographic areas, and enrolled through a virtual design. Cohort assignment in the prospective study relied on participant-reported clinical history from a screening survey and a study questionnaire. Mobile phlebotomists in the prospective study collected whole blood, serum and a nasopharyngeal or oropharyngeal swab from every participant. Additional blood draws and questionnaires over an approximately two-month period could optionally be provided by prospective study participants. Before DNA extraction, blood samples from the prospective study were shipped at room temperature or frozen.

To note about this clone: No cognate antigen has been identified for it. There are no base qualities to consult, and no much larger clone falls within one base.

TCRbeta CDR3 regions were amplified from genomic DNA using the immunoSEQ Assay, a bias-controlled multiplex PCR. The authors processed their data as follows. The number of nucleated cells in each sample was estimated from the amplification of reference gene primers within the assay. To quantify the absolute abundance of each unique TCRbeta CDR3 rearrangement, sequence reads were collapsed and filtered. For each sample, productive Simpson clonality was calculated by taking the square root of Simpson's diversity index across productive rearrangements. TCRdb obtained this table from immuneACCESS and retained in-frame rearrangements with V and J assigned. These tables miss some clones; where compared with another copy, unresolved V genes account for less than half of the shortfall, and the remainder is unexplained. V and J calls and clone size are given by that table; D and trimming were obtained from the DNA. This sample has about 180,000 clones in its table, and approximately 84% of those were observed once. Around 1.2% of the sample is held by the ten biggest clonotypes.

Rearrangement joined TRBV4-2 to TRBJ2-5; TRBD1 lines up with 7 middle nucleotides. This receptor was obtained from a human donor with acute COVID-19. The donor label of this sample is uncertain. Sequencing was carried out using PBMCs or T cells enriched from blood (not recorded which). The nucleotides are TGTGCCAGCAGCAACCGGGACAGCCAAGAGACCCAGTACTTC. This translates into CASSNRDSQETQYF.